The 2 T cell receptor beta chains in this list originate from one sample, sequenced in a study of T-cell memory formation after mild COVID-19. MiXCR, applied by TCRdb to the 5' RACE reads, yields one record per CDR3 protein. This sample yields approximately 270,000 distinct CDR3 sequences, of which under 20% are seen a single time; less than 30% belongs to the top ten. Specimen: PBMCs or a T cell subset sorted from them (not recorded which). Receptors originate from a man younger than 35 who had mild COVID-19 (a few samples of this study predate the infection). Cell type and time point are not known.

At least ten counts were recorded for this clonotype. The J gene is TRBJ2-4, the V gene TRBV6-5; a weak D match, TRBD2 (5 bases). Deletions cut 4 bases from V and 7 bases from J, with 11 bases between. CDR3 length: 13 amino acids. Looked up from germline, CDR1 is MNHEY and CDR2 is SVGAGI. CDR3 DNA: TGTGCCAGCAGTTTGATTGGGAGCAACATTCAGTACTTC. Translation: CASSLIGSNIQYF.

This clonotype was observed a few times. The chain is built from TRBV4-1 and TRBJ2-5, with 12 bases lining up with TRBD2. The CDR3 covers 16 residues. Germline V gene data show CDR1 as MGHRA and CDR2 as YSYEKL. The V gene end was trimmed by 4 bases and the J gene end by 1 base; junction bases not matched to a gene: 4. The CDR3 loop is CASSRWTSGVQETQYF. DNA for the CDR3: TGCGCCAGCAGCCGTTGGACTAGCGGGGTCCAAGAGACCCAGTACTTC.